The rows below give T cell receptor beta chains drawn from one sample of a study of T cell responses to AZD1222 COVID-19 vaccine. Some clones are missing from TCRdb's copy, which holds only in-frame ones; the method was immunoSEQ multiplex PCR. Of 150,000 or so clones detected, 90% appear once; the ten largest clones hold approximately 1.5%. Sequenced material: peripheral blood, taken on day 0 of AZD1222 vaccination. These receptors all stem from an adult in good health. Both conserved end residues are part of each CDR3. Each record gives: J gene, V gene, clone size, D gene, CDR3 protein, CDR3 DNA. A D gene is named only where the DNA matches it firmly. A clone size is listed for some rows: how often the clone was seen (once, few, many), or a class if it is expanded.

J: TRBJ2-1; V: TRBV6-2/TRBV6-3; size: -; D: -; CDR3: CASSYPISPWGEQFF; DNA: TGTGCCAGCAGTTACCCCATATCCCCCTGGGGTGAGCAGTTCTTC
J: TRBJ1-5; V: TRBV18; size: -; D: TRBD1; CDR3: CASSPGQGRQPQHF; DNA: TGTGCCAGCTCACCCGGACAGGGTCGTCAGCCCCAGCATTTT
J: TRBJ1-2; V: TRBV28; size: once; D: -; CDR3: CASSTSTGNYGYTF; DNA: -
J: TRBJ1-1; V: TRBV19; size: -; D: TRBD1; CDR3: CASSLFLQGRRTEAFF; DNA: TGTGCCAGTAGTCTCTTTCTACAGGGGAGGAGGACTGAAGCTTTCTTT
J: TRBJ1-1; V: TRBV9; size: -; D: -; CDR3: CASSDRATMNTEAFF; DNA: TGTGCCAGCAGCGATCGGGCGACCATGAACACTGAAGCTTTCTTT
J: TRBJ1-4; V: TRBV13; size: few; D: -; CDR3: CASSSRGLNEKLFF; DNA: TGTGCCAGCAGCTCGAGGGGGTTAAATGAAAAACTGTTTTTT
J: TRBJ2-6; V: TRBV27; size: -; D: -; CDR3: CASSLIGANVLTF; DNA: TGTGCCAGCAGTTTAATTGGGGCCAACGTCCTGACTTTC
J: TRBJ1-5; V: TRBV2; size: -; D: -; CDR3: CASTEWGGLYSNQPQHF; DNA: TGTGCCAGCACTGAGTGGGGGGGACTATATAGCAATCAGCCCCAGCATTTT
J: TRBJ2-2; V: TRBV6-5; size: -; D: -; CDR3: CAGGASGGELFF; DNA: TGTGCCGGAGGCGCCTCTGGGGGGGAGCTGTTTTTT
J: TRBJ1-5; V: TRBV28; size: -; D: -; CDR3: CASSFTGQGKMSQHF; DNA: TGTGCCAGCAGTTTTACCGGCCAGGGTAAAATGTCCCAGCATTTT
J: TRBJ1-5; V: TRBV20-1; size: -; D: -; CDR3: CSASSGQQNQPQHF; DNA: TGCAGTGCTAGTAGTGGACAGCAGAATCAGCCCCAGCATTTT
J: TRBJ1-1; V: TRBV19; size: -; D: -; CDR3: CASSISPHRVGTEAFF; DNA: TGTGCCAGTAGTATCTCTCCACACAGGGTGGGCACTGAAGCTTTCTTT
J: TRBJ2-3; V: TRBV7-2; size: -; D: TRBD2; CDR3: CASSSGSSGGGDTQYF; DNA: TGTGCCAGCAGCTCCGGCTCTAGCGGGGGGGGCGATACGCAGTATTTT
J: TRBJ1-1; V: TRBV4-3; size: -; D: -; CDR3: CASSQGYYTEAFF; DNA: TGCGCCAGCAGCCAAGGGTATTACACTGAAGCTTTCTTT
J: TRBJ2-7; V: TRBV5-4; size: -; D: -; CDR3: CASSKQGTSYEQYF; DNA: TGTGCCAGCAGCAAACAGGGAACCTCCTACGAGCAGTACTTC
J: TRBJ2-1; V: TRBV27; size: -; D: -; CDR3: CASSFTSSGHPIQNEQFF; DNA: TGTGCCAGCAGTTTTACCTCCTCCGGACACCCGATACAGAATGAGCAGTTCTTC
J: TRBJ2-7; V: TRBV3-1/TRBV3-2; size: few; D: -; CDR3: CASSQGDGRDEQYF; DNA: TGTGCCAGCAGCCAAGGGGACGGACGCGACGAGCAGTACTTC
J: TRBJ2-2; V: TRBV11-3; size: -; D: -; CDR3: CATSGGPNTGELFF; DNA: TGTGCCACCAGTGGGGGGCCGAACACCGGGGAGCTGTTTTTT
J: TRBJ1-2; V: TRBV18; size: -; D: TRBD1; CDR3: CASSPDRLKDYTF; DNA: TGTGCCAGCTCACCGGACAGGCTAAAGGACTACACCTTC
J: TRBJ1-1; V: TRBV10-3; size: -; D: -; CDR3: CAIRWGSDTEAFF; DNA: TGTGCCATCAGATGGGGGTCTGACACTGAAGCTTTCTTT
J: TRBJ1-6; V: TRBV6-4; size: -; D: TRBD1; CDR3: CASSEEGANSPLHF; DNA: TGTGCCAGCAGTGAGGAGGGGGCTAATTCACCCCTCCACTTT
J: TRBJ1-5; V: TRBV24-1; size: -; D: -; CDR3: CATSDWVMNQPQHF; DNA: TGTGCCACCAGTGATTGGGTAATGAATCAGCCCCAGCATTTT
J: TRBJ1-3; V: TRBV5-4; size: -; D: TRBD1; CDR3: CASSLSGGGGNTIYF; DNA: TGTGCCAGCAGCTTGTCAGGGGGTGGTGGAAACACCATATATTTT
J: TRBJ1-2; V: TRBV5-1; size: -; D: -; CDR3: CASRPGYRAWGYTF; DNA: TGCGCCAGCAGGCCGGGATACAGGGCTTGGGGCTACACCTTC
J: TRBJ1-2; V: TRBV6-2/TRBV6-3; size: once; D: TRBD1; CDR3: CASSYRTGGKNYGYTF; DNA: TGTGCCAGCAGTTACAGGACAGGGGGCAAAAACTATGGCTACACCTTC
J: TRBJ2-3; V: TRBV28; size: -; D: TRBD1; CDR3: CASRGQGAGTDTQYF; DNA: TGTGCCAGCAGGGGGCAGGGGGCGGGCACAGATACGCAGTATTTT
J: TRBJ2-7; V: TRBV6-5; size: many; D: -; CDR3: CASSYNRGHEQYF; DNA: TGTGCCAGCAGTTACAATCGGGGCCACGAGCAGTACTTC
J: TRBJ1-5; V: TRBV28; size: -; D: -; CDR3: CASSLVQEDQPQHF; DNA: TGTGCCAGCAGTTTAGTGCAGGAGGATCAGCCCCAGCATTTT
J: TRBJ1-2; V: TRBV5-8; size: -; D: -; CDR3: CASSSYQGNYGYTF; DNA: TGTGCCAGCAGCTCCTATCAGGGAAACTATGGCTACACCTTC
J: TRBJ1-2; V: TRBV12-3/TRBV12-4; size: once; D: -; CDR3: CASSLGRFYGYTF; DNA: TGTGCCAGCAGTTTAGGACGGTTCTATGGCTACACCTTC
J: TRBJ1-3; V: TRBV6-5; size: -; D: -; CDR3: CASRADSDSGNTIYF; DNA: TGTGCCAGCAGAGCAGACAGCGACTCTGGAAACACCATATATTTT
J: TRBJ2-3; V: TRBV4-1; size: -; D: TRBD2; CDR3: CASSPGGPAGGTDTQYF; DNA: TGCGCCAGCAGCCCCGGCGGCCCGGCGGGGGGCACAGATACGCAGTATTTT
J: TRBJ1-6; V: TRBV5-1; size: few; D: -; CDR3: CASSESSYNSPLHF; DNA: TGCGCCAGCAGCGAGAGCTCCTATAATTCACCCCTCCACTTT
J: TRBJ1-2; V: TRBV2; size: few; D: -; CDR3: CASMPGDYGYTF; DNA: TGTGCCAGCATGCCAGGGGACTATGGCTACACCTTC
J: TRBJ2-7; V: TRBV7-8; size: once; D: TRBD1; CDR3: CASSSRPESTGIGGYEQYF; DNA: TGTGCCAGCAGCTCCCGCCCCGAATCGACAGGGATTGGAGGCTACGAGCAGTACTTC
J: TRBJ1-2; V: TRBV28; size: -; D: -; CDR3: CASSFRPYGYTF; DNA: TGTGCCAGCAGTTTTAGGCCCTATGGCTACACCTTC
J: TRBJ1-2; V: TRBV30; size: many; D: TRBD1; CDR3: CAWSPGGFYGYTF; DNA: TGTGCCTGGAGTCCAGGGGGCTTCTATGGCTACACCTTC
J: TRBJ1-5; V: TRBV4-1; size: once; D: -; CDR3: CASSLSPLGPQHF; DNA: TGCGCCAGCAGCCTGAGCCCCCTTGGGCCCCAGCATTTT
J: TRBJ2-5; V: TRBV6-5; size: once; D: -; CDR3: CASSYLRGGETQYF; DNA: TGTGCCAGCAGTTACCTCAGGGGAGGGGAGACCCAGTACTTC
J: TRBJ1-1; V: TRBV11-2; size: -; D: -; CDR3: CASSLEGGMNTEAFF; DNA: TGTGCCAGCAGCTTAGAGGGAGGAATGAACACTGAAGCTTTCTTT
J: TRBJ1-1; V: TRBV18; size: -; D: -; CDR3: CASSPPQGKAFF; DNA: TGTGCCAGCTCACCTCCCCAAGGTAAAGCTTTCTTT
J: TRBJ1-4; V: TRBV3-1/TRBV3-2; size: -; D: TRBD1; CDR3: CASSQLTGSRLVGTNEKLFF; DNA: TGTGCCAGCAGCCAATTGACAGGGAGTAGGTTGGTGGGAACTAATGAAAAACTGTTTTTT
J: TRBJ1-5; V: TRBV19; size: -; D: -; CDR3: CASSIPTGYQPQHF; DNA: TGTGCCAGTAGTATCCCAACAGGATATCAGCCCCAGCATTTT
J: TRBJ2-7; V: TRBV4-2; size: -; D: TRBD1; CDR3: CASSQVTGFYEQYF; DNA: TGTGCCAGCAGCCAGGTGACAGGGTTCTACGAGCAGTACTTC
J: TRBJ1-5; V: TRBV6-1; size: -; D: -; CDR3: CASSEGAGVSNQPQHF; DNA: TGTGCCAGCAGTGAAGGGGCAGGGGTTAGCAATCAGCCCCAGCATTTT
J: TRBJ1-2; V: TRBV5-1; size: -; D: -; CDR3: CASSPEREPYGYTF; DNA: TGCGCCAGCAGCCCCGAGAGGGAACCTTATGGCTACACCTTC